This is a list of T cell receptor beta chains from one sample in a study of T cell repertoires in cytomegalovirus infection. Via MiXCR, TCRdb re-called the reads, giving one row per CDR3 protein. This repertoire shows approximately 1,000,000 distinct CDR3 sequences, around 29% found once; its top ten account for around 15%. Their antigens remain unidentified. The sample here was cultured CD8+ T cells from PBMCs, taken from culture after CMV antigen stimulation. The receptors come from a human donor in good health (CMV status not recorded). Some clones in this sample may be carry-over from other donors' samples. Both conserved end residues are part of each CDR3. The order of the fields is CDR3 DNA, CDR3 protein, V gene, clone size, J gene, D gene, CDR3 length. The D gene is left open where the match is weak. Rows give clone size only sometimes, using once, few, many, or a class for an expanded clone.

cdr3_nt: TGTGCCAGTAGTTGGACAGCCTATGGCTACACCTTC
cdr3_aa: CASSWTAYGYTF
v_call: TRBV19
clone_size: few
j_call: TRBJ1-2
d_call: NA
cdr3_length: 12

cdr3_nt: TGTGCCACCAGGTTGACGGGCCCGTACAATGAGCAGTTCTTC
cdr3_aa: CATRLTGPYNEQFF
v_call: TRBV15
clone_size: few
j_call: TRBJ2-1
d_call: NA
cdr3_length: 14

cdr3_nt: TGTGCCAGCAGCTCCAGGGGGGAGACCCTTCTTGGAAACACCATATATTTT
cdr3_aa: CASSSRGETLLGNTIYF
v_call: TRBV7-4
clone_size: NA
j_call: TRBJ1-3
d_call: TRBD1
cdr3_length: 17

cdr3_nt: TGCGCCAGCACCTTACTAGCGGGGGATCAAGAGACCCAGTACTTC
cdr3_aa: CASTLLAGDQETQYF
v_call: TRBV4-1
clone_size: many
j_call: TRBJ2-5
d_call: TRBD2
cdr3_length: 15

cdr3_nt: TGTGCCAGCAGCTCCCCGGGCCCCGGGGAGAACATTCAGTACTTC
cdr3_aa: CASSSPGPGENIQYF
v_call: TRBV7-9
clone_size: NA
j_call: TRBJ2-4
d_call: NA
cdr3_length: 15

cdr3_nt: TGCAGCGTTGAACCCGGGGGGGGGACCCAGTACTTC
cdr3_aa: CSVEPGGGTQYF
v_call: TRBV29-1
clone_size: NA
j_call: TRBJ2-5
d_call: TRBD2
cdr3_length: 12

cdr3_nt: TGTGCCAGCAGCTTAGAGGCAGAAACGACTAGCGGGGGCTGGACAGATACGCAGTATTTT
cdr3_aa: CASSLEAETTSGGWTDTQYF
v_call: TRBV11-1
clone_size: NA
j_call: TRBJ2-3
d_call: TRBD2
cdr3_length: 20

cdr3_nt: TGTGCCAGCAGTTTTTGGGGGGACTATGGCTACACCTTC
cdr3_aa: CASSFWGDYGYTF
v_call: TRBV28
clone_size: many
j_call: TRBJ1-2
d_call: NA
cdr3_length: 13

cdr3_nt: TGTGCCAGCAGCCAAGCAGTCGATAGGAGGGGGGCTCGAGATACGCAGTATTTT
cdr3_aa: CASSQAVDRRGARDTQYF
v_call: TRBV14
clone_size: NA
j_call: TRBJ2-3
d_call: NA
cdr3_length: 18

cdr3_nt: TGTGCCAGCAGTCAACCGGGTCTAAAGTGGGAGACCCAGTACTTC
cdr3_aa: CASSQPGLKWETQYF
v_call: TRBV12-3/TRBV12-4
clone_size: NA
j_call: TRBJ2-5
d_call: NA
cdr3_length: 15

cdr3_nt: TGTGCCAGCAGCTTGCCCCACGTGGGGTACGAGCAGTACTTC
cdr3_aa: CASSLPHVGYEQYF
v_call: TRBV5-6
clone_size: NA
j_call: TRBJ2-7
d_call: NA
cdr3_length: 14

cdr3_nt: TGTGCCAGCCTGCCGTTTGTGACTGGGGCCAACGTCCTGACTTTC
cdr3_aa: CASLPFVTGANVLTF
v_call: TRBV6-8
clone_size: NA
j_call: TRBJ2-6
d_call: NA
cdr3_length: 15

cdr3_nt: TGTGCCAGCAGCTCACGGGGGCCCCTCACAGATACGCAGTATTTT
cdr3_aa: CASSSRGPLTDTQYF
v_call: TRBV6-6
clone_size: many
j_call: TRBJ2-3
d_call: NA
cdr3_length: 15

cdr3_nt: TGTGCCAGCAGTTTAAGGGCGGTCGTGCGGGGGAATTCACCCCTCCACTTT
cdr3_aa: CASSLRAVVRGNSPLHF
v_call: TRBV28
clone_size: NA
j_call: TRBJ1-6
d_call: NA
cdr3_length: 17

cdr3_nt: TGTGCCAGCAGTTATCGACAGGAGGGATCCCACGAGCAGTACTTC
cdr3_aa: CASSYRQEGSHEQYF
v_call: TRBV5-5
clone_size: once
j_call: TRBJ2-7
d_call: NA
cdr3_length: 15

cdr3_nt: TGCGCCAGCCGCGCCGGGGACAGGGGGCTTGAAAAACTGTTTTTT
cdr3_aa: CASRAGDRGLEKLFF
v_call: TRBV4-1
clone_size: few
j_call: TRBJ1-4
d_call: TRBD1
cdr3_length: 15

cdr3_nt: TGTGCCAGCAGCAGAAGGACAGGCGCAACCGGGGAGCTGTTTTTT
cdr3_aa: CASSRRTGATGELFF
v_call: TRBV5-5
clone_size: few
j_call: TRBJ2-2
d_call: TRBD1
cdr3_length: 15

cdr3_nt: TGTGCCAGCGGCACCGGGTGGGGGGTGAGTAATTCACCCCTCCACTTT
cdr3_aa: CASGTGWGVSNSPLHF
v_call: TRBV6-5
clone_size: many
j_call: TRBJ1-6
d_call: NA
cdr3_length: 16

cdr3_nt: TGTGCCAGCAGGTCCCGGGACAGGGAAATATGGACCCAGTACTTC
cdr3_aa: CASRSRDREIWTQYF
v_call: TRBV6-8
clone_size: NA
j_call: TRBJ2-5
d_call: TRBD1
cdr3_length: 15

cdr3_nt: TGTGCCAGCAGCCTTTCGCGGGCCCAACTCCTCTCTGGGGCCAACGTCCTGACTTTC
cdr3_aa: CASSLSRAQLLSGANVLTF
v_call: TRBV7-9
clone_size: NA
j_call: TRBJ2-6
d_call: NA
cdr3_length: 19

cdr3_nt: TGCGCCAGCAGTGACTACAGGGCTAACTATGGCTACACCTTC
cdr3_aa: CASSDYRANYGYTF
v_call: TRBV10-2
clone_size: NA
j_call: TRBJ1-2
d_call: NA
cdr3_length: 14

cdr3_nt: TGCAGTGCTAGACCCCCCGAGGTCTCGCGGGATACGCAGTATTTT
cdr3_aa: CSARPPEVSRDTQYF
v_call: TRBV20-1
clone_size: NA
j_call: TRBJ2-3
d_call: NA
cdr3_length: 15

cdr3_nt: TGTGCCAGCAATCCCTCACAAGGGCCGTCGGGCGAGCAGTACTTC
cdr3_aa: CASNPSQGPSGEQYF
v_call: TRBV27
clone_size: NA
j_call: TRBJ2-7
d_call: NA
cdr3_length: 15

cdr3_nt: TGCGCCAGCAGCCAGGCCACCGGAGGGATCATTCAGTACTTC
cdr3_aa: CASSQATGGIIQYF
v_call: TRBV4-1
clone_size: NA
j_call: TRBJ2-4
d_call: NA
cdr3_length: 14

cdr3_nt: TGTGCCAGTAGTGACGGGGAAGGCTACACCTTC
cdr3_aa: CASSDGEGYTF
v_call: TRBV19
clone_size: many
j_call: TRBJ1-2
d_call: NA
cdr3_length: 11

cdr3_nt: TGTTCCAGCAGCTACCCGACAGGGAACACTGAAGCTTTCTTT
cdr3_aa: CSSSYPTGNTEAFF
v_call: TRBV11-1
clone_size: NA
j_call: TRBJ1-1
d_call: NA
cdr3_length: 14

cdr3_nt: TGTGCCAGCTCACCACCGACAGGGGGGCCTTATGAGCAGTTCTTC
cdr3_aa: CASSPPTGGPYEQFF
v_call: TRBV18
clone_size: few
j_call: TRBJ2-1
d_call: TRBD1
cdr3_length: 15

cdr3_nt: TGTGCCAGCAGTTACAGCGATTCCTATAATTCACCCCTCCACTTT
cdr3_aa: CASSYSDSYNSPLHF
v_call: TRBV27
clone_size: few
j_call: TRBJ1-6
d_call: NA
cdr3_length: 15

cdr3_nt: TGTGCCAGCAGCTTTGCGGGAACTAATGAAAAACTGTTTTTT
cdr3_aa: CASSFAGTNEKLFF
v_call: TRBV7-2
clone_size: many
j_call: TRBJ1-4
d_call: NA
cdr3_length: 14

cdr3_nt: TGTGCCAGCAGTGAAAGCAGGGGGACTGAAGCTTTCTTT
cdr3_aa: CASSESRGTEAFF
v_call: TRBV6-2/TRBV6-3
clone_size: NA
j_call: TRBJ1-1
d_call: TRBD1
cdr3_length: 13

cdr3_nt: TGTGCCAGCAGCGATAGGGGCCACTCACCCCTCCACTTT
cdr3_aa: CASSDRGHSPLHF
v_call: TRBV7-9
clone_size: NA
j_call: TRBJ1-6
d_call: NA
cdr3_length: 13

cdr3_nt: TGTGCCAGCAGCTTTGGGCTAACCACTGAAGCTTTCTTT
cdr3_aa: CASSFGLTTEAFF
v_call: TRBV7-3
clone_size: NA
j_call: TRBJ1-1
d_call: NA
cdr3_length: 13